This T cell receptor beta chain appears in the sequencing data of a study of read filtering for tumor transcriptome and immune sequencing. The wider study: IR-seq gave about 4.05 to 11 million TCR reads per sample; RNA-seq gave 85 to 1273.

The CDR3 is made up of 15 amino acids. With 7 bases removed from V and 3 bases from J, the gap between germline ends came to 15 bases. The germline V gene has CDR1 SGHAT and CDR2 FQNNGV. A remark on this clonotype: This may come from a read error, since a much larger clone is one base off.

The library was built from roughly 400 ng RNA with molecular barcoded adaptors for alpha/delta and beta/gamma chains. TCRdb independently ran MiXCR on the reads; one entry per CDR3 protein. This sample has 75,000 to 95,000 distinct CDR3 sequences, with about 22% found just once. Sequencing was performed on a population of CD138-negative cells sorted from bone marrow. The TCR sequence derives from a donor aged 40 or older with multiple myeloma. This chain joins TRBV11-2 and TRBJ1-4; D perhaps matches TRBD1 (5 bases). This CDR3 reads CASIWGRASNEKLFF. In nucleotides, the CDR3 is TGTGCCAGCATCTGGGGACGGGCCTCTAATGAAAAACTGTTTTTT.